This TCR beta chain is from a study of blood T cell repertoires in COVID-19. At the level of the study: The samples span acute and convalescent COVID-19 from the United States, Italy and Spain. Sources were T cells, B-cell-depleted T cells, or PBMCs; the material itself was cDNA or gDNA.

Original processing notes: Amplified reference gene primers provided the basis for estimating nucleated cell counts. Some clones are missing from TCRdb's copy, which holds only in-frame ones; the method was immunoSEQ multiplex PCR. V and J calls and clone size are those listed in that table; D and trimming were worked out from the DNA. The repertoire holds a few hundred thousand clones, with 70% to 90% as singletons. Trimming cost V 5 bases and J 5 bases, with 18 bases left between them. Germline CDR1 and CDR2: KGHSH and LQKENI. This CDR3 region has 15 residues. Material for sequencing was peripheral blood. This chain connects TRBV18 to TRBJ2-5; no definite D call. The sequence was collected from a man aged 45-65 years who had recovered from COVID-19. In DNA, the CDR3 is TGTGCCAGCTCAACGATGGAACATCAGGCGGAGACCCAGTACTTC. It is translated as CASSTMEHQAETQYF.